These T cell receptor beta chains were read from a single sample in a study of shared clonotypes between healthy human individuals. Assay used: immunoSEQ multiplex PCR; TCRdb lists only in-frame clones, some missing. The profile covers a few million clones, with 93% appearing a single time and about 0.39% taken by the ten largest. Sample: naive CD4+ T cells from PBMCs. These receptors were collected from a man between 18 and 29 years old in good health. Some clones in this sample may be carry-over from other donors' samples. The CDR3 runs from the conserved cysteine through the conserved F or W.

v_gene	j_gene	CDR3aa
TRBV6-6	TRBJ2-1	CASSYLDPSSYNEQFF
TRBV2	TRBJ1-1	CASSPETGTEAFF
TRBV27	TRBJ1-5	CASSRGTGGNQPQHF
TRBV28	TRBJ1-2	CASSHEDSAGRVYGYTF
TRBV27	TRBJ1-2	CASSLDRGHYGYTF
TRBV6-5	TRBJ1-5	CASSYSNANQPQHF
TRBV19	TRBJ1-5	CASSLPYQPQHF
TRBV19	TRBJ1-1	CASSTRDMTTEAFF
TRBV5-1	TRBJ2-1	CASSFQGAIGTSGTNEQFF
TRBV28	TRBJ1-2	CASSLRGGGGYTF
TRBV10-1	TRBJ2-7	CASSGTQTYEQYF
TRBV29-1	TRBJ2-1	CSVGQAPLYNEQFF
TRBV5-4	TRBJ2-7	CASSNQGGGAYEQYF
TRBV11-3	TRBJ1-1	CASSQTGGYTEAFF
TRBV7-8	TRBJ2-7	CASSLASPKGGGYEQYF
TRBV7-2	TRBJ2-1	CASSLTSGRTNEQFF
TRBV4-1	TRBJ1-5	CASSQESGYNQPQHF
TRBV7-2	TRBJ2-7	CASSSGTGGYEQYF
TRBV5-1	TRBJ2-1	CASSLRLVAGVGNEQFF
TRBV5-1	TRBJ2-3	CASSLAAGGDTQYF
TRBV10-3	TRBJ1-1	CAIRINVNTEAFF
TRBV7-2	TRBJ2-5	CASSPGLAGETQYF
TRBV20-1	TRBJ2-1	CSARDARQFF
TRBV5-1	TRBJ1-1	CASSLVPRDTEAFF
TRBV7-2	TRBJ2-7	CASTNPRGAGEQYF
TRBV18	TRBJ2-3	CASSLTPGPKDTQYF
TRBV5-1	TRBJ1-1	CASSEGQGSEAFF
TRBV10-2	TRBJ2-1	CASSESWNEQFF
TRBV4-1	TRBJ1-2	CASSQAPTGANYGYTF
TRBV4-1	TRBJ1-5	CASSQVGRGQGPNQPQHF
TRBV28	TRBJ1-2	CASSSVTTGLYGYTF
TRBV7-9	TRBJ1-1	CASSLGRTANTEAFF
TRBV9	TRBJ1-2	CASSARTGFGYTF
TRBV2	TRBJ1-1	CASRDNTEAFF
TRBV27	TRBJ2-5	CASSFGPAGSGETQYF
TRBV5-4	TRBJ2-2	CASSLRRQVNTGELFF
TRBV28	TRBJ1-1	CASSLGTGIHAFF
TRBV7-2	TRBJ2-1	CASTTTGGTYNEQFF
TRBV27	TRBJ2-6	CASSFRGSGANVLTF
TRBV28	TRBJ2-3	CASSLTDTQYF
TRBV18	TRBJ2-3	CASSLQTGGTDTQYF
TRBV7-9	TRBJ2-3	CASSSIKGGDTDTQYF
TRBV6-1	TRBJ2-1	CASIKDRLPQEQFF
TRBV28	TRBJ1-5	CASSSGQGRLTPQHF
TRBV30	TRBJ2-7	CAWSLFRQPSSYEQYF
TRBV5-1	TRBJ1-5	CASSLVPESQPQHF
TRBV5-1	TRBJ2-3	CASSLQGFTDTQYF
TRBV9	TRBJ2-5	CASSVDVRGLTSQETQYF